What follows are 9 T cell receptor beta chains derived from one specimen sequenced in a study of T cell repertoires in cytomegalovirus infection. TCRdb called the reads again in MiXCR, with one record for every CDR3 protein. The sample consists of about 250,000 distinct CDR3 sequences, around an eighth of them appearing once. Sequenced sample: PBMCs. These TCRs come from a human donor in good health (CMV status not recorded). Some clones in this sample may be carry-over from other donors' samples.

In its sample, this clonotype was seen a few times. CDR3 coding DNA: TGTGCCAGCAGTTCCTCAGGGCCCAACTATGGCTACACCTTC. It translates to CASSSSGPNYGYTF. The rearrangement joins TRBV28 to TRBJ1-2; maybe TRBD1 (5 bases). V was trimmed by 4 bases and J by 2 bases, leaving 11 bases between them. CDR1 and CDR2 from the germline V gene are MDHEN and SYDVKM. The length of the CDR3 is 14 residues.

The chain is built from TRBV30 and TRBJ2-5, with D tentatively TRBD1 (5 bases). V dropped 0 bases and J dropped 2 bases, with 13 bases sitting between them. Looked up from germline, CDR1 is GTSNPN and CDR2 is SVGIG (reference sequence). This CDR3 comprises 15 residues. CDR3 DNA sequence: TGTGCCTGGAGTGTATCGGCAGGGCGACAAGAGACCCAGTACTTC. Protein sequence: CAWSVSAGRQETQYF.

This clonotype was recorded many times. The CDR3 DNA reads as TGTGCCAGCAGTCACGCGGGCGGCGGGGGCTACGAGCAGTACTTC. Its protein product is CASSHAGGGGYEQYF. The V gene is TRBV6-2 or TRBV6-3, the J gene TRBJ2-7, with 7 positions matching TRBD2. The CDR3 loop spans 15 amino acids. V shed 5 bases and J 3 bases; nucleotides not matched to a gene: 10. CDR1 MNHEY and CDR2 SVGEGT come from the germline V gene.

In its sample, this clonotype was seen many times. The gene calls are TRBV7-2 and TRBJ1-3; D might be TRBD1 (6 bases). This CDR3 has 16 residues. Germline-derived CDR1 and CDR2 are SGHTA and FQGNSA. Between the trimmed V and J ends, which lost 5 bases and 0 bases, there was a span of 14 bases. The CDR3 sequence: CASSRPSGASGNTIYF. The CDR3 DNA sequence: TGTGCCAGCAGCCGGCCCTCAGGGGCCTCTGGAAACACCATATATTTT.

This clonotype was seen more than once but under ten times. V gene TRBV2 combines with J gene TRBJ1-2; no clear D gene. The CDR3 totals 13 residues. With 3 bases removed from V and 8 bases from J, the gap between germline ends came to 13 bases. Germline loops: CDR1 SNHLY, CDR2 FYNNEI. CDR3 amino acids: CASSEEVLVGYTF. DNA of the CDR3: TGTGCCAGCAGTGAGGAGGTGCTCGTAGGCTACACCTTC.

This clonotype was detected many times. V and J are TRBV28 and TRBJ2-3; D is unclear. The V end lost 1 base, the J end lost 2 bases, and 10 bases lay between the germline ends. Per the germline V gene, CDR1 is MDHEN and CDR2 is SYDVKM. The CDR3 runs to 15 residues. CDR3 in amino acids: CASSLFPGYTDTQYF. CDR3 DNA sequence: TGTGCCAGCAGTTTATTTCCGGGTTACACAGATACGCAGTATTTT.

This clonotype occurred many times. The chain links TRBV7-2 to TRBJ1-4; D remains ambiguous. V was cut by 5 bases and J by 0 bases, with 10 bases left in between. Germline V gives CDR1 SGHTA, CDR2 FQGNSA. This CDR3 is 15 amino acids long. The CDR3 DNA reads as TGTGCCAGCAGCGTTCTTGGGACAACTAATGAAAAACTGTTTTTT. Its protein is CASSVLGTTNEKLFF.

Many counts were recorded for this clonotype. The genes are TRBV7-2 and TRBJ1-5; D not certain. The V gene's germline CDR1 is SGHTA and CDR2 FQGNSA. This CDR3 is 15 amino acids long. The V end was cut by 3 bases, the J end by 2 bases, with 11 bases between. CDR3 in DNA: TGTGCCAGCAGCTTGGCAGGTTTCGGCAATCAGCCCCAGCATTTT. Its protein product is CASSLAGFGNQPQHF.

V and J are TRBV28 and TRBJ1-2; D gene ambiguous. Trimming pared 6 bases from V and 0 bases from J, leaving 14 bases between. The CDR3 extends over 15 amino acids. The germline V gene encodes CDR1 MDHEN and CDR2 SYDVKM. This CDR3 reads CASSSPDGTNYGYTF. DNA for the CDR3: TGTGCCAGCAGCTCGCCGGACGGCACTAACTATGGCTACACCTTC.